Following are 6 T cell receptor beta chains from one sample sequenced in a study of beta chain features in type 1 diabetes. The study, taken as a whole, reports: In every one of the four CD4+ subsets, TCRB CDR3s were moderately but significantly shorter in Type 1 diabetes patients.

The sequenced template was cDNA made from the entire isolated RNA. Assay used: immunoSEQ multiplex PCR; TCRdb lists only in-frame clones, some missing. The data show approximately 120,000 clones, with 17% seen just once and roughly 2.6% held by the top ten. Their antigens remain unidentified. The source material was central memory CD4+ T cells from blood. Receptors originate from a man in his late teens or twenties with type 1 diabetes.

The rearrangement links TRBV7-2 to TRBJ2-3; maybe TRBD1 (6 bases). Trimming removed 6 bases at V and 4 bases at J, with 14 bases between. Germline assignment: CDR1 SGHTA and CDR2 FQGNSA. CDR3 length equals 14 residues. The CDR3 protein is CASSPDRTSDTQYF. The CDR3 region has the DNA TGTGCCAGCAGTCCTGACAGGACATCAGATACGCAGTATTTT.

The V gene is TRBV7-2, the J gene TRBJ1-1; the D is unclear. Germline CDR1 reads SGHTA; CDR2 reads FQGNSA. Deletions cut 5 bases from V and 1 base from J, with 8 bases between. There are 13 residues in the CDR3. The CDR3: CASSRSGNTEAFF. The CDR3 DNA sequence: TGTGCCAGCAGCCGTTCCGGGAACACTGAAGCTTTCTTT.

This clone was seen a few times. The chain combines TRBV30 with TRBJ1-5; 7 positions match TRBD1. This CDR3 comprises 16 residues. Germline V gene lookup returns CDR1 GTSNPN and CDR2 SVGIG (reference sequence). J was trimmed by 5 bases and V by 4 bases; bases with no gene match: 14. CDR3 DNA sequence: TGTGCCTGGAAGGGCCAGTCCGGGACAGCGCATCAGCCCCAGCATTTT. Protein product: CAWKGQSGTAHQPQHF.

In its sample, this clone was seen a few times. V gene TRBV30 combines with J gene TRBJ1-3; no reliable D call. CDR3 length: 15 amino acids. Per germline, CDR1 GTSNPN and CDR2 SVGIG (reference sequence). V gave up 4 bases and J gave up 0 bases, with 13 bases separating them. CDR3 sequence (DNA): TGTGCCTGGACGGAGAAGGGCATCTCTGGAAACACCATATATTTT. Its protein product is CAWTEKGISGNTIYF.

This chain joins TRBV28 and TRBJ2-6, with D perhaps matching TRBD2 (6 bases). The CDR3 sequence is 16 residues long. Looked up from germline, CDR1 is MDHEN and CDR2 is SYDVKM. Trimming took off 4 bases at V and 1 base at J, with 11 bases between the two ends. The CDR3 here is CASSSIGGSGANVLTF. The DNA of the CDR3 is TGTGCCAGCAGTTCGATCGGGGGATCTGGGGCCAACGTCCTGACTTTC.

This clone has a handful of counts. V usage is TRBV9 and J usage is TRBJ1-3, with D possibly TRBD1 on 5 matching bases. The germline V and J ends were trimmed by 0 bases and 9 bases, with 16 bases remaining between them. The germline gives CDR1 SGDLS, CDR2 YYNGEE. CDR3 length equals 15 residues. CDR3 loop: CASSVGVDSMGTIYF. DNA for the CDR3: TGTGCCAGCAGCGTAGGGGTCGACAGCATGGGCACCATATATTTT.